This TCR beta chain was documented in a study of post-analysis software for immune sequencing data. Study as a whole: Multiple sclerosis in the patients followed relapsing-remitting, secondary progressive and progressive-relapsing courses. General study findings and limits: Analysis by F measure revealed that same-batch samples clustered strongly together. Among multiple sclerosis patients, normalized Chao1 diversity was significantly below that of controls. About five TRBV segments, including TRBV5-6, TRBV5-1 and TRBV20-1, were more frequent in patients than controls.

With respect to this clonotype: The antigen is not known.

There are 16 residues in the CDR3. The germline CDR1 and CDR2 sequences are DFQATT and SNEGSKA (reference sequence). V shed 3 bases and J 4 bases; nucleotides not matched to a gene: 12. Sequencing libraries made from TCR beta cDNA carried unique molecular identifiers. T cells numbering roughly 1 to 10 million gave rise to roughly 0.5 million cDNA molecules. TCRdb re-called the PCR reads through MiXCR, storing one row per CDR3 protein. The sample consists of hundreds of thousands of distinct CDR3 sequences, around 64% of them appearing once. The chain carries TRBV20-1 and TRBJ2-3, with TRBD2 matching 8 bases. The source material was blood. The source is a girl aged 2 to 9 with multiple sclerosis. The DNA for the CDR3 is TGCAGTGCTAGCGGGAGATTAGAGACTAGCGCAGATACGCAGTATTTT. Protein: CSASGRLETSADTQYF.